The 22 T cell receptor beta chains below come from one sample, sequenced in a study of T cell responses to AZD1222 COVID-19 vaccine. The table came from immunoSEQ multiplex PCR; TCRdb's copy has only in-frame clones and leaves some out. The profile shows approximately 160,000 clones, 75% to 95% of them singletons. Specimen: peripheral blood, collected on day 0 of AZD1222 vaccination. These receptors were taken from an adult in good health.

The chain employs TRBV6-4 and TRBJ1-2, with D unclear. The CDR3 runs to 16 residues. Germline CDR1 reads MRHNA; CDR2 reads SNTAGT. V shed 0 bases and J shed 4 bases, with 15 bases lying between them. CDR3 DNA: TGTGCCAGCAGTGACTCGGTGAGACAAACTCCCTATGGCTACACCTTC. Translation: CASSDSVRQTPYGYTF.

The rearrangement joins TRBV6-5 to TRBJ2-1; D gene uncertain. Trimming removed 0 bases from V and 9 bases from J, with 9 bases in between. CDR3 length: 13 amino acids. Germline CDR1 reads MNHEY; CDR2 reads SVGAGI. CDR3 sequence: CASSYSKSIEQFF. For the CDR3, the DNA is TGTGCCAGCAGTTACTCGAAGTCAATTGAGCAGTTCTTC.

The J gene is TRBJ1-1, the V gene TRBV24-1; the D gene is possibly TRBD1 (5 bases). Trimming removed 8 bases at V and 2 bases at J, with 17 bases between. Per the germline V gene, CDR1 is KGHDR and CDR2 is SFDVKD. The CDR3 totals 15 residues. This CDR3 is CATNAGTPGNTEAFF. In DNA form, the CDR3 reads TGTGCCACCAACGCCGGGACGCCCGGCAACACTGAAGCTTTCTTT.

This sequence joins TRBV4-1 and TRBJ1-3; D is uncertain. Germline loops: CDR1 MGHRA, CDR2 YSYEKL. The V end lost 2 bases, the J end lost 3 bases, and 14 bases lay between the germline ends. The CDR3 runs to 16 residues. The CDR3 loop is CASSQPGQTHGNTIYF. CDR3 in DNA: TGCGCCAGCAGCCAACCCGGGCAGACACATGGAAACACCATATATTTT.

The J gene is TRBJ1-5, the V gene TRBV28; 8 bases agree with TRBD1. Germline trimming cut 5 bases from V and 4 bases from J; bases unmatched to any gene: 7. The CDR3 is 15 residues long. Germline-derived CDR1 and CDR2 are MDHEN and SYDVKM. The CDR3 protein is CASSKDRVGNQPQHF. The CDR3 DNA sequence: TGTGCCAGCAGTAAGGACAGGGTCGGTAATCAGCCCCAGCATTTT. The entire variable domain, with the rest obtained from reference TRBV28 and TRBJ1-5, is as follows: DVKVTQSSRYLVKRTGEKVFLECVQDMDHENMFWYRQDPGLGLRLIYFSYDVKMKEKGDIPEGYSVSREKKERFSLILESASTNQTSMYLCASSKDRVGNQPQHFGDGTRLSIL.

The CDR3 bases are TGTGCCAGCAGCACAGGGGTCAATCAGCCCCAGCATTTT. It codes for CASSTGVNQPQHF. The rearrangement uses TRBV9 and TRBJ1-5, with 7 bases lining up with TRBD1. V shed 4 bases and J 3 bases; nucleotides not matched to a gene: 1. The germline V gene encodes CDR1 SGDLS and CDR2 YYNGEE. This CDR3 comprises 13 residues.

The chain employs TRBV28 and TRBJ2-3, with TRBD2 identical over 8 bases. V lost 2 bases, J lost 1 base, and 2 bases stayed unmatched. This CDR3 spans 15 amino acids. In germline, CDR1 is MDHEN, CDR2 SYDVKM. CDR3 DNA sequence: TGTGCCAGCAGTTTAACCGGGGGGGGCACAGATACGCAGTATTTT. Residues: CASSLTGGGTDTQYF.

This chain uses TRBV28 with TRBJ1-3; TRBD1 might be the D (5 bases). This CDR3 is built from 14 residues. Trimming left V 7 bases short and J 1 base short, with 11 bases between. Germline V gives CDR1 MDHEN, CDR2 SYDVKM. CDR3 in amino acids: CASTMGGSGNTIYF. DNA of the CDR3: TGTGCCAGCACCATGGGGGGGTCTGGAAACACCATATATTTT.

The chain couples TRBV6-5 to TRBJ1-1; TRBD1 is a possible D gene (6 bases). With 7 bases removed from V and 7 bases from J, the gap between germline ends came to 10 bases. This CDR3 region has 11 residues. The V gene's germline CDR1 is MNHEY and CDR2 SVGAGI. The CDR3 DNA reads TGTGCCAGCATCCCAGGGGTTGAAGCTTTCTTT. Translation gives CASIPGVEAFF.

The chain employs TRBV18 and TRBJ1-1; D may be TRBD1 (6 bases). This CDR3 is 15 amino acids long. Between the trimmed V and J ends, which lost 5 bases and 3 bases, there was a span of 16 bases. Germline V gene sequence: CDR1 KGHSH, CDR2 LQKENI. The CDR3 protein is CASSAGGGAHTEAFF. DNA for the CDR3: TGTGCCAGCTCAGCCGGGGGGGGCGCCCACACTGAAGCTTTCTTT.

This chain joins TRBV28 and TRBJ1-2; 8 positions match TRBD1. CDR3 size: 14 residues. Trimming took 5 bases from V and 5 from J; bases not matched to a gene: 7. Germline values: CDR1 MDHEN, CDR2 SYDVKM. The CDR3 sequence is CASSPDRVFYGYTF. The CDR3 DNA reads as TGTGCCAGCAGTCCGGACAGGGTGTTTTATGGCTACACCTTC.

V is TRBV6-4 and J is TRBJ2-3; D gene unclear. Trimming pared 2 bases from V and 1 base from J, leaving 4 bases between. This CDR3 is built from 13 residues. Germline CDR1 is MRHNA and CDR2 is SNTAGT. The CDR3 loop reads CASSDGRTDTQYF. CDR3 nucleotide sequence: TGTGCCAGCAGTGACGGACGCACAGATACGCAGTATTTT.

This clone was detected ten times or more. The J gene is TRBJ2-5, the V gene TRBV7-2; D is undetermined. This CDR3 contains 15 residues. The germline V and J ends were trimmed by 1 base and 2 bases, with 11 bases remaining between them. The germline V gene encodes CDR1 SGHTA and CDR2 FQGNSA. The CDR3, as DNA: TGTGCCAGCAGCTTAGTAGGGTCTGGTCAAGAGACCCAGTACTTC. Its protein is CASSLVGSGQETQYF.

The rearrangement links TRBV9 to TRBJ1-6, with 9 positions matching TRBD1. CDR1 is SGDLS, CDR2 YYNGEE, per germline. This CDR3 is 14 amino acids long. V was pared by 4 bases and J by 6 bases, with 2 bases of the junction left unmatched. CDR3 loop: CASSPGQGNSPLHF. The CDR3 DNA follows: TGTGCCAGCAGCCCGGGACAGGGTAATTCACCCCTCCACTTT.

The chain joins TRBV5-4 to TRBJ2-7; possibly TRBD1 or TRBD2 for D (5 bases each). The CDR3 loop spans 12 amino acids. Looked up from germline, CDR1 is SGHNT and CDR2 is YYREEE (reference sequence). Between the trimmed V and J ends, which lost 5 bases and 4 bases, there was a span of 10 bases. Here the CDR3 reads CASRGDGYEQYF. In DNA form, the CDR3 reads TGTGCCAGCAGGGGGGATGGTTACGAGCAGTACTTC.

In DNA, the CDR3 is TGCAGCGTTGAAGTAGCCGGGACAGGATATAGCAATCAGCCCCAGCATTTT. It specifies CSVEVAGTGYSNQPQHF. The chain links TRBV29-1 to TRBJ1-5, with TRBD1 matching 8 bases. Germline trimming cut 1 base from V and 0 bases from J; bases unmatched to any gene: 8. The CDR3 is made up of 17 amino acids. The germline CDR1 and CDR2 sequences are SQVTM and ANQGSEA. The full variable domain, in which reference TRBV29-1 and TRBJ1-5 provide the parts outside the CDR3, is SAVISQKPSRDICQRGTSLTIQCQVDSQVTMMFWYRQQPGQSLTLIATANQGSEATYESGFVIDKFPISRPNLTFSTLTVSNMSPEDSSIYLCSVEVAGTGYSNQPQHFGDGTRLSIL.

The CDR3: CASSSGGAVYGYTF. The CDR3 DNA follows: TGTGCCAGCAGTTCAGGGGGTGCGGTCTATGGCTACACCTTC. The V gene is TRBV27, the J gene TRBJ1-2, with 7 bases that match TRBD1. The trim removed 4 bases at V and 4 bases at J, leaving 6 bases unmatched. The germline gives CDR1 MNHEY, CDR2 SMNVEV (reference sequence). The CDR3 contains 14 residues.

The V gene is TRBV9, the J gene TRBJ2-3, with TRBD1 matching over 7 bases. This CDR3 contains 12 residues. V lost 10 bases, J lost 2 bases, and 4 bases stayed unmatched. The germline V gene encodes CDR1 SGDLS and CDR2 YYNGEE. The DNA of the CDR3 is TGTGCCTCGACAGGGAACACAGATACGCAGTATTTT. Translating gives CASTGNTDTQYF.

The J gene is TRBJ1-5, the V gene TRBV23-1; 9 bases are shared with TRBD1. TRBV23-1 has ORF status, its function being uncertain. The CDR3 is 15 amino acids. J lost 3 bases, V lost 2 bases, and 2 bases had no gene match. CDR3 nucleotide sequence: TGCGCCAGCAGTCAAGGACAGGGGATCAATCAGCCCCAGCATTTT. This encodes CASSQGQGINQPQHF.

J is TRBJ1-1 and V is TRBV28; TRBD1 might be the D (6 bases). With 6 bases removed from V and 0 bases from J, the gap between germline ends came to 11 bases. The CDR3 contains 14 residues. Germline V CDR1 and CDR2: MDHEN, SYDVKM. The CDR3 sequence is CASSLGQVNTEAFF. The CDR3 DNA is TGTGCCAGCAGCCTGGGACAAGTGAACACTGAAGCTTTCTTT. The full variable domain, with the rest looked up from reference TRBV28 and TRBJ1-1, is DVKVTQSSRYLVKRTGEKVFLECVQDMDHENMFWYRQDPGLGLRLIYFSYDVKMKEKGDIPEGYSVSREKKERFSLILESASTNQTSMYLCASSLGQVNTEAFFGQGTRLTVV.

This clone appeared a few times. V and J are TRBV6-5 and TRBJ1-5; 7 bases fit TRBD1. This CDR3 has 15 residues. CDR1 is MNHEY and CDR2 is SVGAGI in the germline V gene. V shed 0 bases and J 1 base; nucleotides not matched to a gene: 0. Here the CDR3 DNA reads TGTGCCAGCAGTTACTCGGGACAGAGCAATCAGCCCCAGCATTTT. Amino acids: CASSYSGQSNQPQHF.

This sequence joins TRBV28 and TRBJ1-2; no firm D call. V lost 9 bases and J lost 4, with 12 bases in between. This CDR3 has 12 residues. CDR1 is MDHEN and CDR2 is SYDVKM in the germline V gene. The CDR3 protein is CASAGWTYGYTF. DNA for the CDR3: TGTGCCAGTGCGGGATGGACCTATGGCTACACCTTC.